Following are 26 T cell receptor beta chains from one sample sequenced in a study of regulatory T cells in long-lasting Graves disease (dated by TCRdb to 2020 to 2022). Library preparation used multiplex PCR. The sequencing machine was an Illumina HiSeq 4000. CDR3 regions were amplified by Arm-PCR with iRepertoire HTBI primers to construct TCR beta libraries. TCRdb reran the public reads through fastp at Q25 and MiXCR, keeping productive beta chains. Merged by CDR3 protein, the rows form single entries marked with the most common genes and DNA. The sample table contains hundreds of thousands of distinct CDR3 sequences; only one count was recorded for roughly 16% of them. The ten largest clones capture roughly 25% of the sample. The sample's time point, from its label and the paper: newly diagnosed GD, antithyroid drugs for less than 3 months. For both TCR sequencing and RNA sequencing, RNA was extracted from PBMCs in TRIzol.

The same data also contributed to another study, on T cells in Graves' hyperthyroidism and ophthalmopathy.

The specimen comprised peripheral blood mononuclear cells (PBMCs), sampled at new diagnosis, from a patient treated with antithyroid drugs. The source of these receptors is a woman aged 35-65 years with Graves disease. Donor details come from another sample of the same person, matched by shared clones.

The sample holds a few counts of this clonotype. This chain links TRBV5-1 with TRBJ2-5; TRBD2 aligns across 8 bases. Germline CDR1 reads SGHRS; CDR2 reads YFSETQ. Trimming took 4 bases from V and 6 from J; bases not matched to a gene: 20. The CDR3 runs to 18 residues. CDR3 sequence (DNA): TGCGCCAGCAGCCCTTGGGCCGCGGGGGGCCAGGAGGGGAAGACCCAGTACTTC. This sequence encodes CASSPWAAGGQEGKTQYF.

As regards this clonotype: It is unclear where the CDR3 begins or ends on the DNA, so no DNA is shown, and the CDR3 is as TCRdb lists it. The J gene is TRBJ2-6, the V gene TRBV6-1; the D call TRBD1 from the table was never checked on the DNA. Both ends counted, the CDR3 spans 16 residues. The germline gives CDR1 MNHNS, CDR2 SASEGT. The CDR3 sequence is CASSNPFGAGANVLTF.

In its sample, this clonotype was seen many times. The gene calls are TRBV20-1 and TRBJ2-1, with D perhaps TRBD2 (6 bases). The CDR3 extends over 16 amino acids. Germline V gene lookup returns CDR1 DFQATT and CDR2 SNEGSKA (reference sequence). V gave up 1 base and J gave up 6 bases, with 19 bases separating them. DNA for the CDR3: TGCAGTGCTAGAGCCCCGACTGGGAAGCGGGCCAATGAGCAGTTCTTC. The encoded protein is CSARAPTGKRANEQFF.

This clonotype was recorded many times. This chain joins TRBV11-1 and TRBJ2-7; D is ambiguous. Germline-derived CDR1 and CDR2 are SGHAT and FQDESV (reference sequence). This CDR3 is built from 15 residues. V lost 2 bases and J lost 0, with 11 bases in between. As DNA, the CDR3 is TGTGCCAGCAGCTTACAAGGCGTCAACTCCTACGAGCAGTACTTC. It encodes CASSLQGVNSYEQYF. The complete variable domain, with remaining parts taken from reference TRBV11-1 and TRBJ2-7, reads EAEVAQSPRYKITEKSQAVAFWCDPISGHATLYWYRQILGQGPELLVQFQDESVVDDSQLPKDRFSAERLKGVDSTLKIQPAELGDSAMYLCASSLQGVNSYEQYFGPGTRLTVT.

As concerns this clonotype: A much bigger clone sits one base away, suggesting this may be a read error. The rearrangement uses TRBV30 and TRBJ1-6, with a tentative D call TRBD1 (5 bases). Looked up from germline, CDR1 is GTSNPN and CDR2 is SVGIG (reference sequence). The CDR3 extends over 14 amino acids. CDR3 region: CAWSVAGSNSPPHF. DNA of the CDR3: TGTGCCTGGAGTGTAGCAGGGAGTAATTCACCCCCCCACTTT.

This clonotype showed up just a few times. The CDR3 DNA is TGTGCCAGCAGCGGTAGGACAGGGGCGAGGAACACTGAAGCTTTCTTT. This codes for CASSGRTGARNTEAFF. This chain connects TRBV7-9 to TRBJ1-1, with TRBD1 matching 9 bases. This CDR3 is 16 amino acids long. The germline gives CDR1 SEHNR, CDR2 FQNEAQ (reference sequence). Trimming took 5 bases from V and 1 from J; bases not matched to a gene: 8.

This clonotype has at least ten counts. V and J are TRBV30 and TRBJ1-1, with D tentatively TRBD1 (5 bases). V was cut by 2 bases and J by 3 bases, with 19 bases left in between. The CDR3 loop spans 16 amino acids. CDR1 and CDR2 (germline): GTSNPN, SVGIG (reference sequence). The CDR3, as DNA: TGTGCCTGGAGTCCAAACGGGGAAGGAGGGGACACTGAAGCTTTCTTT. This translates into CAWSPNGEGGDTEAFF. The entire variable domain, with the rest obtained from reference TRBV30 and TRBJ1-1, is as follows: SQTIHQWPATLVQPVGSPLSLECTVEGTSNPNLYWYRQAAGRGLQLLFYSVGIGQISSEVPQNLSASRPQDRQFILSSKKLLLSDSGFYLCAWSPNGEGGDTEAFFGQGTRLTVV.

This clonotype was picked up a small number of times. Here the CDR3 reads CASTPTGVSSYEQYF. In DNA, the CDR3 is TGTGCCAGCACCCCGACAGGGGTAAGCTCCTACGAGCAGTACTTC. The chain uses TRBV6-1 and TRBJ2-7; TRBD1 aligns across 8 bases. Per germline, CDR1 MNHNS and CDR2 SASEGT. The V segment lost 7 bases and the J segment 0 bases; nucleotides outside the gene matches: 8. There are 15 residues in the CDR3.

The chain couples TRBV3-1 to TRBJ1-1; 8 bases agree with TRBD1. After removal of 5 bases from V and 5 bases from J, the junction contained 10 bases not matched to a gene. Looked up from germline, CDR1 is LGHDT and CDR2 is YNNKEL (reference sequence). CDR3 length equals 15 residues. CDR3 bases: TGTGCCAGCAGCGAGAATCAGGGGGCGCCGACTGAAGCTTTCTTT. Its translation is CASSENQGAPTEAFF.

This clonotype was seen only once. A read error is possible here, since a much larger clone lies one base away. The chain is built from TRBV6-2 or TRBV6-3 and TRBJ2-3; 7 bases are shared with TRBD1. CDR3 length equals 17 residues. CDR1 MNHEY and CDR2 SVGEGT come from the germline V gene. J lost 2 bases, V lost 5 bases, and 13 bases had no gene match. CDR3 sequence: CASSEGVGGGPTDTQYF. Written as DNA, the CDR3 is TGTGCCAGCAGTGAAGGGGTAGGGGGCGGCCCCACAGATACGCAGTATTTT.

The table lists this clonotype with many counts. The rearrangement joins TRBV24-1 to TRBJ2-7; D gene ambiguous. The CDR3 length is 13 residues. Trimming removed 1 base from V and 7 bases from J, with 10 bases in between. CDR1 and CDR2 from the germline V gene are KGHDR and SFDVKD. CDR3 DNA: TGTGCCACCAGTGATTTTGATGGGCAGGAGCAGTACTTC. Protein sequence: CATSDFDGQEQYF.

This clonotype came up many times. The chain couples TRBV18 to TRBJ2-1; 7 nucleotides agree with TRBD1. The CDR3 is 16 amino acids. The germline V gene has CDR1 KGHSH and CDR2 LQKENI. V was pared by 4 bases and J by 7 bases, with 13 bases of the junction left unmatched. CDR3 sequence: CASSLRQGTGGNEQFF. The CDR3 region has the DNA TGTGCCAGCTCACTACGACAGGGTACAGGTGGTAATGAGCAGTTCTTC.

This chain uses TRBV19 with TRBJ1-4; D may be TRBD1 (6 bases). The V gene's germline CDR1 is LNHDA and CDR2 SQIVND (reference sequence). Trimming removed 5 bases at V and 8 bases at J, with 9 bases between. This CDR3 contains 12 residues. The CDR3 spells CASSRQGEKLFF. CDR3 coding DNA: TGTGCCAGTAGTCGGCAGGGGGAAAAACTGTTTTTT.

The CDR3 DNA is TGCGCCAGCAGTTTGACTAAAGGGGGTGTGGAGACCCAGTACTTC. This codes for CASSLTKGGVETQYF. V is TRBV10-1 and J is TRBJ2-5, with D possibly being TRBD1 (6 bases). This CDR3 is built from 15 residues. V was clipped by 5 bases and J by 5 bases, with 18 bases between them. Germline CDR1 WNHNN, CDR2 SYGVQD (reference sequence).

This clonotype was recorded a few times. The CDR3 DNA follows: TGTGCCAGCAGCCCGACAGGGGCTTCTGGAAACACCATATATTTT. It codes for CASSPTGASGNTIYF. V usage is TRBV3-1 and J usage is TRBJ1-3, with 8 bases that match TRBD1. The germline V gene has CDR1 LGHDT and CDR2 YNNKEL (reference sequence). The J segment lost 1 base and the V segment lost 4 bases, leaving 3 bases of the junction unmatched. The CDR3 extends over 15 amino acids.

Only a few counts were recorded for this clonotype. The chain uses TRBV12-3 or TRBV12-4 and TRBJ2-7; unclear D gene. The CDR3 length is 14 residues. Trimming cost V 1 base and J 7 bases, with 14 bases left between them. The CDR3 DNA reads as TGTGCCAGCAGTTTAGGGGCCCCCATGTTGGAGCAGTACTTC. Protein product: CASSLGAPMLEQYF.

J is TRBJ2-7 and V is TRBV4-1; D is possibly TRBD1 (6 bases). The ends were cut back, 3 bases at V and 2 bases at J, with 14 bases in the middle. Germline assignment: CDR1 MGHRA and CDR2 YSYEKL. This CDR3 region has 15 residues. CDR3 bases: TGCGCCAGCAGCCAGTCTCCGGGACATACCTACGAGCAGTACTTC. Encoded protein: CASSQSPGHTYEQYF.

This clonotype was detected many times. The chain employs TRBV12-3 or TRBV12-4 and TRBJ1-5; the D is unclear. V lost 3 bases and J 0 bases, leaving 12 bases between the germline ends. CDR3 length: 16 residues. This CDR3 reads CASSFGMPASNQPQHF. The CDR3 nucleotides read TGTGCCAGCAGTTTCGGGATGCCGGCTAGCAATCAGCCCCAGCATTTT.

The chain recombines TRBV10-3 with TRBJ1-2, with D possibly being TRBD1 (6 bases). The CDR3 spans 15 residues. V gave up 3 bases and J gave up 5 bases, with 16 bases separating them. The germline gives CDR1 ENHRY, CDR2 SYGVKD. Here the CDR3 DNA reads TGTGCCATCAGTGAAATGGGGGGGCTGGGGTATGGCTACACCTTC. This sequence encodes CAISEMGGLGYGYTF.

This clonotype was observed at least ten times. The chain has TRBV3-1 and TRBJ1-1; no clear D gene. The CDR3 sequence is 13 residues long. V gave up 4 bases and J gave up 2 bases, with 8 bases separating them. Germline CDR1 is LGHDT and CDR2 is YNNKEL (reference sequence). For the CDR3, the DNA is TGTGCCAGCAGCCCGTTTCAAAACACTGAAGCTTTCTTT. Translated, it gives CASSPFQNTEAFF.

In this sample, this clonotype turned up many times. This chain links TRBV2 with TRBJ1-4; D possibly corresponds to TRBD1 (6 bases). CDR1 is SNHLY and CDR2 is FYNNEI in the germline V gene. V lost 6 bases to trimming and J lost 5 bases, with 16 bases between them. This CDR3 is 15 amino acids long. CDR3: CASRETTGWNEKLFF. The CDR3 DNA is TGTGCCAGCAGGGAAACCACAGGGTGGAATGAAAAACTGTTTTTT.

This clonotype appeared many times. The chain links TRBV5-1 to TRBJ1-2; 8 bases align to TRBD1. V gave up 4 bases and J gave up 4 bases; unmatched junction bases: 9. Germline values: CDR1 SGHRS, CDR2 YFSETQ. The CDR3 extends over 15 amino acids. The CDR3, as DNA: TGCGCCAGCAGCAGAAGCACGACAGGGGCCTATGGCTACACCTTC. It specifies CASSRSTTGAYGYTF.

J is TRBJ2-3 and V is TRBV12-3 or TRBV12-4; D perhaps matches TRBD2 (5 bases). V lost 5 bases and J lost 0, with 24 bases in between. This CDR3 region has 19 residues. CDR3 residues: CASSRPGVAFSSSTDTQYF. CDR3 DNA: TGTGCCAGCAGTCGCCCCGGGGTAGCGTTTTCCTCTAGCACAGATACGCAGTATTTT.

The chain has TRBV4-1 and TRBJ1-2, with 10 bases that match TRBD1. This CDR3 has 15 amino acids. Germline CDR1 MGHRA, CDR2 YSYEKL. V was clipped by 0 bases and J by 5 bases; unmatched bases: 3. The CDR3 sequence is CASSQEWGQGYGYTF. The CDR3 region has the DNA TGCGCCAGCAGCCAAGAGTGGGGACAGGGGTATGGCTACACCTTC.

This clonotype occurred a few times. The chain uses TRBV24-1 and TRBJ2-4; the match to TRBD1 covers 8 bases. Trimming took 4 bases from V and 1 from J; bases not matched to a gene: 5. The CDR3 totals 16 residues. Germline CDR1 KGHDR, CDR2 SFDVKD. Written as DNA, the CDR3 is TGTGCCACCAGTGAGGCCCAGGGGGCGGCCAAAAACATTCAGTACTTC. Protein: CATSEAQGAAKNIQYF.

Ten or more counts support this clonotype. V gene TRBV20-1 combines with J gene TRBJ2-7; weak D call: TRBD1 (5 bases). In germline, CDR1 is DFQATT, CDR2 SNEGSKA (reference sequence). V lost 2 bases to trimming and J lost 2 bases, with 13 bases between them. The CDR3 is 14 residues long. The chain's CDR3 is CSARSPTEPYEQYF. DNA of the CDR3: TGCAGTGCTAGAAGCCCGACAGAGCCCTACGAGCAGTACTTC.